This TCR beta chain is from a study of Ad26.COV2.S vaccination and SARS-CoV-2 variants. Study context: Recipients of Ad26.COV2.S got it intramuscularly, once or twice 56 days apart.

CDR3 length: 14 amino acids. The V end lost 3 bases, the J end lost 4 bases, and 12 bases lay between the germline ends. The germline gives CDR1 LNHNV, CDR2 YYDKDF (reference sequence). This clone was observed a single time. Its target is not known. Sequencing was performed with immunoSEQ multiplex PCR; in TCRdb, only in-frame clones are kept and a portion is missing. The table shows some 350,000 clones, with 80% to 90% occurring only once. Treatment here: roughly 18 received Ad26.COV2.S at low or high dose, single or two shots; roughly 5 received placebo; per-sample allocation not given. Sampling occurred on day 63 after the first vaccine or placebo injection. At a Boston site, the person donating was an adult of 18-55 years. Study-wide points: Considerable breadth of spike-specific CD8+ and CD4+ T cell responses has reportedly been documented following vaccination.

The TCR was taken from a person aged 18-65 years who received the Ad26.COV2.S COVID-19 vaccine or a placebo. The sample in question was peripheral blood, obtained in a trial of Ad26.COV2.S vaccine versus placebo. This chain joins TRBV15 and TRBJ1-2, with a weak D call TRBD1 (6 bases). CDR3 bases: TGTGCCACCAGCAGTCAGGGGCGCGCCTATGGCTACACCTTC. This translates into CATSSQGRAYGYTF.